The next 14 T cell receptor beta chains were all read from a single sample in a study of blood T cell repertoires in COVID-19. TCRdb's table, derived via immunoSEQ multiplex PCR, lists solely in-frame clones and lacks some. The table has around 340,000 clones, approximately 91% seen once. Specimen: PBMCs or T cells enriched from blood (not recorded which). These TCRs come from a woman between 25 and 40 years old who had been exposed to COVID-19.

V usage is TRBV12-3 or TRBV12-4 and J usage is TRBJ2-7; 8 bases map to TRBD2. This CDR3 spans 13 amino acids. The V and J ends lost 6 bases and 3 bases, in that order; junction bases with no gene match: 4. CDR3: CASRAGVGYEQYF. The CDR3 DNA follows: TGTGCCAGCAGAGCGGGAGTGGGCTACGAGCAGTACTTC.

V and J are TRBV14 and TRBJ2-2; tentatively, D is TRBD2 (6 bases). CDR3 length equals 15 residues. V was shortened by 7 bases and J by 4 bases, with 16 bases between the two germline ends. The germline V gene has CDR1 SGHDN and CDR2 FVKESK. CDR3 bases: TGTGCCAGCACCCCGACTAGGGCCGGCACCGGGGAGCTGTTTTTT. Amino acids: CASTPTRAGTGELFF. Full variable domain (rest looked up from reference TRBV14 and TRBJ2-2): EAGVTQFPSHSVIEKGQTVTLRCDPISGHDNLYWYRRVMGKEIKFLLHFVKESKQDESGMPNNRFLAERTGGTYSTLKVQPAELEDSGVYFCASTPTRAGTGELFFGEGSRLTVL.

V and J are TRBV12-5 and TRBJ2-5, with 11 bases identical to TRBD2. The V segment lost 5 bases and the J segment 2 bases; nucleotides outside the gene matches: 4. CDR3 length: 15 residues. Per germline, CDR1 LGHNT and CDR2 FRNRAP. The CDR3 DNA sequence: TGTGCTAGTGGTCTTAGCGGGAGGGCTCAAGAGACCCAGTACTTC. The encoded protein is CASGLSGRAQETQYF.

This chain links TRBV4-1 with TRBJ1-2; 7 bases line up with TRBD1. V lost 3 bases, J lost 7 bases, and 5 bases stayed unmatched. The CDR3 loop spans 13 amino acids. Germline V CDR1 and CDR2: MGHRA, YSYEKL. Here the CDR3 reads CASSQEGAGGYTF. The CDR3 DNA reads TGCGCCAGCAGCCAGGAGGGGGCGGGTGGCTACACCTTC.

This clone was seen a handful of times. The V call is TRBV7-8, the J call TRBJ1-5; D may be TRBD1 (6 bases). CDR3 length: 16 residues. Between the trimmed V and J ends, which lost 5 bases and 1 base, there was a span of 15 bases. Germline V gene sequence: CDR1 SGHVS, CDR2 FQNEAQ. CDR3 sequence reads: CASSPQGYGSNQPQHF. CDR3 DNA sequence: TGTGCCAGCAGCCCACAGGGTTACGGGAGCAATCAGCCCCAGCATTTT.

The chain has TRBV5-1 and TRBJ1-4, with a possible D match to TRBD1 (5 bases). The CDR3 loop spans 15 amino acids. Trimming removed 0 bases at V and 8 bases at J, with 14 bases between. Germline CDR1 and CDR2: SGHRS and YFSETQ. CDR3 sequence reads: CASSLEGMNGEKLFF. CDR3 coding DNA: TGCGCCAGCAGCTTGGAGGGGATGAACGGAGAAAAACTGTTTTTT.

The V call is TRBV11-1, the J call TRBJ2-3; tentative D call: TRBD1 (5 bases). From germline, CDR1 is SGHAT and CDR2 FQDESV (reference sequence). V lost 1 base, J lost 4 bases, and 12 bases lay in between. This CDR3 region has 15 residues. CDR3 amino acids: CASSLVTGRADTQYF. In DNA form, the CDR3 reads TGTGCCAGCAGCTTAGTAACAGGAAGGGCAGATACGCAGTATTTT.

The chain couples TRBV7-9 to TRBJ2-5, with 8 positions matching TRBD1. This CDR3 has 15 amino acids. Germline V lookup: CDR1 SEHNR, CDR2 FQNEAQ (reference sequence). V shed 5 bases and J 5 bases; nucleotides not matched to a gene: 10. The CDR3 DNA reads TGTGCCAGCAGCCCACCTGCAGGGGGCAGTGAGACCCAGTACTTC. It encodes CASSPPAGGSETQYF.

The chain combines TRBV28 with TRBJ2-2, with TRBD2 identical over 10 bases. The CDR3 extends over 17 amino acids. V lost 3 bases, J lost 4 bases, and 8 bases stayed unmatched. Germline V gene sequence: CDR1 MDHEN, CDR2 SYDVKM. In nucleotides, the CDR3 is TGTGCCAGCAGTTTTTTGGGTAGCGGGAGGATCACCGGGGAGCTGTTTTTT. It translates to CASSFLGSGRITGELFF. The whole variable domain, remainder taken from reference TRBV28 and TRBJ2-2, is DVKVTQSSRYLVKRTGEKVFLECVQDMDHENMFWYRQDPGLGLRLIYFSYDVKMKEKGDIPEGYSVSREKKERFSLILESASTNQTSMYLCASSFLGSGRITGELFFGEGSRLTVL.

This clone was picked up a small number of times. The chain links TRBV5-1 to TRBJ2-1; TRBD2 matches 8 bases. The CDR3 spans 15 residues. With 7 bases clipped from V and 2 bases from J, the junction kept 8 bases outside the gene matches. CDR1 and CDR2 from the germline V gene are SGHRS and YFSETQ. DNA of the CDR3: TGCGCCAGCCACGAGACAGCGGGAGCCTACAATGAGCAGTTCTTC. Protein: CASHETAGAYNEQFF. Drawing the rest from reference TRBV5-1 and TRBJ2-1, the complete variable domain is KAGVTQTPRYLIKTRGQQVTLSCSPISGHRSVSWYQQTPGQGLQFLFEYFSETQRNKGNFPGRFSGRQFSNSRSEMNVSTLELGDSALYLCASHETAGAYNEQFFGPGTRLTVL.

The chain uses TRBV13 and TRBJ2-7; 7 bases are a match to TRBD1. This CDR3 is built from 16 residues. Germline V CDR1 and CDR2: PRHDT, FYEKMQ (reference sequence). V trimming: 2 bases; J trimming: 4 bases; junction bases outside the gene matches: 11. The CDR3 is CASSLLRQGLPYEQYF. CDR3 bases: TGTGCCAGCAGCTTACTGAGACAGGGTCTCCCTTACGAGCAGTACTTC. Supplemented by reference TRBV13 and TRBJ2-7, the full variable domain reads AAGVIQSPRHLIKEKRETATLKCYPIPRHDTVYWYQQGPGQDPQFLISFYEKMQSDKGSIPDRFSAQQFSDYHSELNMSSLELGDSALYFCASSLLRQGLPYEQYFGPGTRLTVT.

In nucleotides, the CDR3 is TGTGCCAGCAGTTTTACGGTGAGAAGCGGGATCCTCTACGAGCAGTACTTC. It yields the protein CASSFTVRSGILYEQYF. The genes are TRBV27 and TRBJ2-7; 7 bases match TRBD2. The trim removed 3 bases at V and 3 bases at J, leaving 14 bases unmatched. The CDR3 is 17 residues long. CDR1 and CDR2 from the germline V gene are MNHEY and SMNVEV (reference sequence).

The chain uses TRBV7-3 and TRBJ2-3; 10 positions match TRBD2. V lost 1 base, J lost 0 bases, and 13 bases stayed unmatched. Germline V gene sequence: CDR1 SGHTA, CDR2 FQGTGA. CDR3 length: 20 residues. The CDR3 sequence is CASSLSVRGLAETSTDTQYF. DNA for the CDR3: TGTGCCAGCAGCTTAAGTGTTAGAGGACTAGCGGAAACCAGCACAGATACGCAGTATTTT.

This clone has more than one count but fewer than ten. The J gene is TRBJ2-7, the V gene TRBV29-1, with TRBD2 matching 8 bases. Trimming took 3 bases from V and 2 from J; bases not matched to a gene: 3. Germline-derived CDR1 and CDR2 are SQVTM and ANQGSEA. The CDR3 has 13 residues. CDR3 sequence reads: CSVDVSGTYEQYF. The CDR3 coding sequence is TGCAGCGTTGATGTTAGCGGGACCTACGAGCAGTACTTC.